Below, one TCR beta chain is given with its context. The sample originates from a study of blood T cell repertoires in COVID-19. Germline trimming cut 2 bases from V and 7 bases from J; bases unmatched to any gene: 10. Germline V gene data show CDR1 as KGHSH and CDR2 as LQKENI. The CDR3 loop spans 15 amino acids. Authors' methods: The assay estimated nucleated cells by amplifying reference gene primers. This table comes from immunoSEQ multiplex PCR, and its TCRdb copy is limited to in-frame clones, with some not included. V, J and clone size were drawn from that table, and D and trimming were deduced from the DNA. The sample holds some 430,000 clones, about nine tenths seen once. Assignment of participants to cohorts was predicated upon participant-reported clinical history.

The chain joins TRBV18 to TRBJ1-2; 7 nucleotides agree with TRBD1. Input material: PBMCs or T cells enriched from blood (not recorded which). This receptor was obtained from a man aged 18 to 29 who had recovered from COVID-19. CDR3 sequence: CASSPTTGKGSGYTF. The CDR3 coding sequence is TGTGCCAGCTCACCAACGACAGGGAAGGGAAGTGGCTACACCTTC.